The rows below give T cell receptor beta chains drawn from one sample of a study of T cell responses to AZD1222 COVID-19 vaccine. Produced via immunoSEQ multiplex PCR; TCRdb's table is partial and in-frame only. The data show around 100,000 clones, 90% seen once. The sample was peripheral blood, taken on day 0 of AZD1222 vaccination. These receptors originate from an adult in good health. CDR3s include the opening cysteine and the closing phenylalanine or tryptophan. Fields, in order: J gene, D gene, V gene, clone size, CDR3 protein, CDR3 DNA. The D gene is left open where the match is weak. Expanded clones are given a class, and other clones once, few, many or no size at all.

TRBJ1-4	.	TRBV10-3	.	CAISDGEAEKLFF	TGTGCCATCAGTGACGGGGAAGCTGAAAAACTGTTTTTT
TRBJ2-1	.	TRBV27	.	CASATGTDYNEQFF	TGTGCCAGCGCCACCGGGACTGACTACAATGAGCAGTTCTTC
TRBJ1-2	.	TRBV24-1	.	CATSDTESGRDGYTF	TGTGCCACCAGTGATACGGAATCCGGGAGAGATGGCTACACCTTC
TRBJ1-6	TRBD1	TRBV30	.	CAWSYDRASPLHF	TGTGCCTGGAGTTACGACAGGGCTTCACCCCTCCACTTT
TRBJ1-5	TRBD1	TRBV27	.	CASSGNRGPGPQHF	TGTGCCAGCAGTGGAAACAGGGGCCCAGGGCCCCAGCATTTT
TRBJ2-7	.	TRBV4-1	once	CASSHGPSYEQYF	TGCGCCAGCAGCCACGGGCCCTCCTACGAGCAGTACTTC
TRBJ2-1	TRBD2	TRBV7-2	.	CASSPTPGLGAGGEQFF	TGTGCCAGCAGCCCAACTCCGGGACTAGGGGCTGGTGGTGAGCAGTTCTTC
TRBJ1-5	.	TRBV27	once	CASREFPGSNQPQHF	TGTGCCAGCAGGGAGTTCCCCGGGAGCAATCAGCCCCAGCATTTT
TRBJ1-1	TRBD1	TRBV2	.	CATRLSQTGGTEAFF	TGTGCCACCCGATTGTCTCAAACAGGGGGCACTGAAGCTTTCTTT
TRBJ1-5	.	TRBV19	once	CASSRGNQPQHF	TGTGCCAGTAGTAGAGGGAATCAGCCCCAGCATTTT
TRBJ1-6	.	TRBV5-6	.	CASSPLRGSYNSPLHF	TGTGCCAGCAGCCCACTCAGGGGCTCCTATAATTCACCCCTCCACTTT
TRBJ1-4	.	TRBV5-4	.	CASSPATNEKLFF	TGTGCCAGCAGCCCCGCAACTAATGAAAAACTGTTTTTT
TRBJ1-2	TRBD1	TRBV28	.	CASSPRGEGARGILYGYTF	TGTGCCAGCAGTCCCCGGGGGGAGGGGGCGCGGGGGATCCTCTATGGCTACACCTTC
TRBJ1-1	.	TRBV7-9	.	CASSLALGRDTEAFF	TGTGCCAGCAGCTTAGCACTGGGACGGGACACTGAAGCTTTCTTT
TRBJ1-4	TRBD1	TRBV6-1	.	CASSDWGTGQTTNEKLFF	TGTGCCAGCAGTGATTGGGGGACAGGGCAAACAACTAATGAAAAACTGTTTTTT
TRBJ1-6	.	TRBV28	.	CASSWGGFNNSPLHF	TGTGCCAGCAGCTGGGGGGGCTTCAATAATTCACCCCTCCACTTT
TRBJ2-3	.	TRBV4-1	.	CASSHTSTDTQYF	TGCGCCAGCAGCCATACGAGCACAGATACGCAGTATTTT
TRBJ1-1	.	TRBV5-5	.	CASSLVGSAITEAFF	TGTGCCAGCAGCTTGGTGGGAAGCGCGATCACTGAAGCTTTCTTT
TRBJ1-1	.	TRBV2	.	CASRQGWAEAFF	TGTGCCAGCAGGCAGGGATGGGCTGAAGCTTTCTTT
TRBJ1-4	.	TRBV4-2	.	CASSQVRITNEKLFF	TGTGCCAGCAGCCAAGTCAGGATTACTAATGAAAAACTGTTTTTT
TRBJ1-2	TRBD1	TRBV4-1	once	CASGPEPGQGIYTF	TGCGCCAGCGGACCGGAGCCGGGACAGGGCATCTACACCTTC
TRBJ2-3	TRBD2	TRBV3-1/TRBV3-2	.	CASSLRGGLDTQYF	TGTGCCAGCAGCCTGCGGGGGGGCCTGGATACGCAGTATTTT
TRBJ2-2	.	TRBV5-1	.	CATRDTNTGELFF	TGCGCCACCAGGGACACGAACACCGGGGAGCTGTTTTTT
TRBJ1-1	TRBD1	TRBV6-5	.	CASSLQGARTEAFF	TGTGCCAGCAGTCTACAGGGGGCTCGCACTGAAGCTTTCTTT
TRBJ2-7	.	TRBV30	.	CAWSPRSSYEQYF	TGTGCCTGGAGTCCACGGAGCTCCTACGAGCAGTACTTC
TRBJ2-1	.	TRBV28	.	CASSLGRTQIYNEQFF	TGTGCCAGCAGTTTGGGCAGGACCCAAATCTACAATGAGCAGTTCTTC
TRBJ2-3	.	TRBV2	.	CASSAQTDTQYF	TGTGCCAGCAGCGCACAAACAGATACGCAGTATTTT